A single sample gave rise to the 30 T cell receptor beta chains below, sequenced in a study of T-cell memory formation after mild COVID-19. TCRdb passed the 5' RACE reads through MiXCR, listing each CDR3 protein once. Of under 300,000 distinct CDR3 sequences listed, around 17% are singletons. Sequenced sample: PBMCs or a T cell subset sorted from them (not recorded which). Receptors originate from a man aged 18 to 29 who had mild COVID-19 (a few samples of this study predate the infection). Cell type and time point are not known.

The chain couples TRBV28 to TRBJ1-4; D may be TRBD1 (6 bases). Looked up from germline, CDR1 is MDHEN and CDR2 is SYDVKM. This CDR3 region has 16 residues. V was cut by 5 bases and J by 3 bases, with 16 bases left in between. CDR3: CASSPRGPGSNEKLFF. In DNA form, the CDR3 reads TGTGCCAGCAGTCCCCGGGGGCCTGGCTCTAATGAAAAACTGTTTTTT.

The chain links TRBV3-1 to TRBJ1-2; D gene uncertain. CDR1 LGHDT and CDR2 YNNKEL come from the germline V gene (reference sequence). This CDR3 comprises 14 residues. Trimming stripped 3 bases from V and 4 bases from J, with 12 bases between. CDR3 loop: CASSHLRAGYGYTF. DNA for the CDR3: TGTGCCAGCAGCCATCTTAGGGCCGGCTATGGCTACACCTTC.

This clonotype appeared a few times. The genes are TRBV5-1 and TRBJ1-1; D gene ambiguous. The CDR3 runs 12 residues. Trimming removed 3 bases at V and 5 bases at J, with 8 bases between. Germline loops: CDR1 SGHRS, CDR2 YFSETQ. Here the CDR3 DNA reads TGCGCCAGCAGCTCGGACCGGACTGAAGCTTTCTTT. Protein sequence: CASSSDRTEAFF.

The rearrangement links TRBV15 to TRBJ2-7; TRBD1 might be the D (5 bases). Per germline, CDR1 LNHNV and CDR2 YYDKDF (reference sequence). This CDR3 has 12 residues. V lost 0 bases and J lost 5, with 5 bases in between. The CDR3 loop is CATSRDRDEQYV. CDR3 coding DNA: TGTGCCACCAGCAGAGACAGGGACGAGCAGTACGTC.

The CDR3 DNA sequence: TGTGCCAGCAGCCAAAGTTTCGCGGATGAAAAACTGTTTTTT. Protein: CASSQSFADEKLFF. V gene TRBV3-1 combines with J gene TRBJ1-4; D not resolved. V lost 2 bases to trimming and J lost 6 bases, with 10 bases between them. In germline, CDR1 is LGHDT, CDR2 YNNKEL (reference sequence). The CDR3 consists of 14 residues. Supplemented by reference TRBV3-1 and TRBJ1-4, the full variable domain reads DTAVSQTPKYLVTQMGNDKSIKCEQNLGHDTMYWYKQDSKKFLKIMFSYNNKELIINETVPNRFSPKSPDKAHLNLHINSLELGDSAVYFCASSQSFADEKLFFGSGTQLSVL.

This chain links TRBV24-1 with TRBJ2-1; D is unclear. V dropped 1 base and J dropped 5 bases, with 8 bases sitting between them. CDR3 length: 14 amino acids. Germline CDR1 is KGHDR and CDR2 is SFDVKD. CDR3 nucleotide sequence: TGTGCCACCAGTGATTTCCCTAAACACAATGAGCAGTTCTTC. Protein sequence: CATSDFPKHNEQFF.

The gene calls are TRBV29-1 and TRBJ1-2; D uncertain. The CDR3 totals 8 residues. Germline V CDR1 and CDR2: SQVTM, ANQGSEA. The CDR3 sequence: CSSGGYTF. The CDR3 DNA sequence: TGCAGTTCGGGTGGCTACACCTTC.

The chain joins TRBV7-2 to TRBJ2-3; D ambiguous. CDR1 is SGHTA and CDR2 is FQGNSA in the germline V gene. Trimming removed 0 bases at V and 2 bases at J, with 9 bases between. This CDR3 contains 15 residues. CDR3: CASSLALTFTDTQYF. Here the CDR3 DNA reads TGTGCCAGCAGCTTAGCGCTAACATTCACAGATACGCAGTATTTT.

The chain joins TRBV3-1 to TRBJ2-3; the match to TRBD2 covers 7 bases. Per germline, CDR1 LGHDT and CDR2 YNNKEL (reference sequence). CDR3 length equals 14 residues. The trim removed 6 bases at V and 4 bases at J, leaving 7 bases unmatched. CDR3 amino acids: CASRRDYSSDTQYF. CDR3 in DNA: TGTGCCAGCAGAAGGGACTATTCCTCAGATACGCAGTATTTT.

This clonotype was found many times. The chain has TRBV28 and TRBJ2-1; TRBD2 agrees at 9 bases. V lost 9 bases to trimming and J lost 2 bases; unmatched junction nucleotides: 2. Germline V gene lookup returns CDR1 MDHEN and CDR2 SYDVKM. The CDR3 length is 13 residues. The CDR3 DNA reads TGTGCCAGTTCTAGCGGGGCCTACAATGAGCAGTTCTTC. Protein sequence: CASSSGAYNEQFF.

CDR3 protein: CASSWTSGGTYQETQYF. DNA for the CDR3: TGCGCCAGCAGCTGGACTAGCGGGGGGACGTACCAAGAGACCCAGTACTTC. The gene calls are TRBV5-1 and TRBJ2-5; 14 nucleotides match TRBD2. Per the germline V gene, CDR1 is SGHRS and CDR2 is YFSETQ. V was clipped by 3 bases and J by 0 bases; unmatched bases: 4. The length of the CDR3 is 17 residues.

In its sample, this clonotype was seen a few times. The CDR3 sequence is CASSFGGRRSEQYF. CDR3 sequence (DNA): TGTGCCAGCAGTTTTGGGGGAAGGAGGTCCGAGCAGTACTTC. The chain couples TRBV12-3 or TRBV12-4 to TRBJ2-7; D possibly uses TRBD1 or TRBD2 (5 bases each). The CDR3 loop spans 14 amino acids. Trimming took 3 bases from V and 6 from J, leaving 15 bases between them.

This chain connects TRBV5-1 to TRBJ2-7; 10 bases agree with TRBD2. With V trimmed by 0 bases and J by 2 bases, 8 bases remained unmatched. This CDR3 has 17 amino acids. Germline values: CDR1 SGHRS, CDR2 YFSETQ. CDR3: CASSLAPASGGTYEQYF. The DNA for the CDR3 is TGCGCCAGCAGCTTGGCTCCGGCTAGCGGGGGCACCTACGAGCAGTACTTC.

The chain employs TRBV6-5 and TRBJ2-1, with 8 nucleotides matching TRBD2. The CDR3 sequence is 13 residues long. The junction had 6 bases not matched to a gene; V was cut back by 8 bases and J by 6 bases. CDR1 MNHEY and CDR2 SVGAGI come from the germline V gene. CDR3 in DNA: TGTGCCAGCGCGGGGGGCCTGGGCAATGAGCAGTTCTTC. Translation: CASAGGLGNEQFF.

The CDR3 bases are TGTGCCAGCAGTTTCAGGGGGCTCACAGATACGCAGTATTTT. Translation: CASSFRGLTDTQYF. The rearrangement links TRBV2 to TRBJ2-3; 8 bases are a match to TRBD1. Germline CDR1 reads SNHLY; CDR2 reads FYNNEI. With 5 bases clipped from V and 2 bases from J, the junction kept 3 bases outside the gene matches. The CDR3 is 14 residues long.

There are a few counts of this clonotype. As DNA, the CDR3 is TGCGCCAGCAGCCCGGGAGTGGGACCCCGATGGGAAGAGACCCAGTACTTC. This sequence encodes CASSPGVGPRWEETQYF. The rearrangement links TRBV5-1 to TRBJ2-5; TRBD2 is a possible D gene (6 bases). V was pared by 4 bases and J by 3 bases, with 22 bases between. The CDR3 is made up of 17 amino acids. CDR1 and CDR2 (germline): SGHRS, YFSETQ.

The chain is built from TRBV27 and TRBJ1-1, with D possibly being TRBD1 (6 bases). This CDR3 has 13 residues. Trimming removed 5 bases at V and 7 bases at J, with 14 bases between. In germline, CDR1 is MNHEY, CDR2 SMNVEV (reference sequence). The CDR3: CASSPIGRGEAFF. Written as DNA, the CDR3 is TGTGCCAGCAGTCCGATCGGCAGGGGTGAAGCTTTCTTT.

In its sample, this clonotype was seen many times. The CDR3 DNA is TGTGCCAGCAGTTTTATAGCTGGATACAAGGCGGCTGAAGCTTTCTTT. This gives the protein CASSFIAGYKAAEAFF. The rearrangement joins TRBV12-3 or TRBV12-4 to TRBJ1-1; D uncertain. CDR3 size: 16 residues. Trimming pared 3 bases from V and 6 bases from J, leaving 20 bases between.

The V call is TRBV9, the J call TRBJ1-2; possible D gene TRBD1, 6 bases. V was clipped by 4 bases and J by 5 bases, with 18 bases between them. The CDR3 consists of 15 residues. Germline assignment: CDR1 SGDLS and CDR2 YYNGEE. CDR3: CASSPDSQTPYGYTF. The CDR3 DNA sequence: TGTGCCAGCAGCCCGGACAGCCAAACCCCATATGGCTACACCTTC.

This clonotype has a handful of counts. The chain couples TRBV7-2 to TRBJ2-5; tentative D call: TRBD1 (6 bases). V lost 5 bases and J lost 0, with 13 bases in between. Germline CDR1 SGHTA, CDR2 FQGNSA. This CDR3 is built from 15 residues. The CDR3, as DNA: TGTGCCAGCAGCCAAGGGGGTTTGGACCAAGAGACCCAGTACTTC. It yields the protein CASSQGGLDQETQYF.

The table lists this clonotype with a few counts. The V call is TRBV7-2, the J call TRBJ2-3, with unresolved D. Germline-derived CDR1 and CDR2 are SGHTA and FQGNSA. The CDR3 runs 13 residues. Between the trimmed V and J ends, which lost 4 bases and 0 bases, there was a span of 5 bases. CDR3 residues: CASSSPSTDTQYF. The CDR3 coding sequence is TGTGCCAGCAGCTCCCCTAGCACAGATACGCAGTATTTT.

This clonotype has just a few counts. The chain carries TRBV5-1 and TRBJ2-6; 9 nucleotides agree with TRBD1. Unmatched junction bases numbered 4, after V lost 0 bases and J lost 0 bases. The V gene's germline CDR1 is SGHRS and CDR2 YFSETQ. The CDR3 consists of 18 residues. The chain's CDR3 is CASSLAGQGSSGANVLTF. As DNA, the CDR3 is TGCGCCAGCAGCTTGGCCGGACAGGGGAGCTCTGGGGCCAACGTCCTGACTTTC.

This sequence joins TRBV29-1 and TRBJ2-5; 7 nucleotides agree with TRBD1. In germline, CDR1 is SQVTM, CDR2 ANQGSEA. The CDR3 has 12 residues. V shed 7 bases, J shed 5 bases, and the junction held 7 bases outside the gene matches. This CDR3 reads CSGLTGWETQYF. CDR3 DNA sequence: TGCAGCGGGCTGACAGGGTGGGAGACCCAGTACTTC.

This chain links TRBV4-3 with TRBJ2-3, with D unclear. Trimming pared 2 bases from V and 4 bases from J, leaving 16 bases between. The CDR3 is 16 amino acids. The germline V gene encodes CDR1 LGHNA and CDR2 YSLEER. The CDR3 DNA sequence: TGCGCCAGCAGCCAATCTCACAGCCTGGGCGCAGATACGCAGTATTTT. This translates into CASSQSHSLGADTQYF.

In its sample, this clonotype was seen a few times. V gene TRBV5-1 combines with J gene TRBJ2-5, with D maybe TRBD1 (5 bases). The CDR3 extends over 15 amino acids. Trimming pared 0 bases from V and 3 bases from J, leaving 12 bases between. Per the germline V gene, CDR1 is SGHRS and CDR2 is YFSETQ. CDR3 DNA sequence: TGCGCCAGCAGCTTGGGCGTTGACAGAGAAGAGACCCAGTACTTC. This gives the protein CASSLGVDREETQYF.

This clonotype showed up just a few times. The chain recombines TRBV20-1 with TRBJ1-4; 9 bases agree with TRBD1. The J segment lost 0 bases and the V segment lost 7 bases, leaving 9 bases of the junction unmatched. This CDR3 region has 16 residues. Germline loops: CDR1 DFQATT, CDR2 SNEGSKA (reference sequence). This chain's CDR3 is CSGGTGGVTTNEKLFF. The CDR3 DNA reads TGCAGTGGGGGAACAGGGGGCGTTACAACTAATGAAAAACTGTTTTTT.

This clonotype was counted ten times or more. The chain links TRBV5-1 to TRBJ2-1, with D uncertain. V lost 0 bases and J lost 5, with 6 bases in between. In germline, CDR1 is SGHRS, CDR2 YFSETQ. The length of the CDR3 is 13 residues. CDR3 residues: CASSLGPNNEQFF. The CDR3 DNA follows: TGCGCCAGCAGCTTGGGACCAAACAATGAGCAGTTCTTC. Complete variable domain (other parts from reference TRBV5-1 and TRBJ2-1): KAGVTQTPRYLIKTRGQQVTLSCSPISGHRSVSWYQQTPGQGLQFLFEYFSETQRNKGNFPGRFSGRQFSNSRSEMNVSTLELGDSALYLCASSLGPNNEQFFGPGTRLTVL.

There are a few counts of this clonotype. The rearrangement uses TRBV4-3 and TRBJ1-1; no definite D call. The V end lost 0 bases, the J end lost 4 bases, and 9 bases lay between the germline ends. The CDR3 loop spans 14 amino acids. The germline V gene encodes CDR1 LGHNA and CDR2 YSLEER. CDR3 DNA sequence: TGCGCCAGCAGCCAAGATCTGGGTTCCACTGAAGCTTTCTTT. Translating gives CASSQDLGSTEAFF.

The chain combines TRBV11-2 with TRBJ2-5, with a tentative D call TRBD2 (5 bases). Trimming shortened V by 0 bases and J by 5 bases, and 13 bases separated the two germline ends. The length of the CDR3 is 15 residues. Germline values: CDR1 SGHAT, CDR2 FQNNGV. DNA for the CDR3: TGTGCCAGCAGCTTAGACACGGGATTGTTTGAGACCCAGTACTTC. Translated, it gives CASSLDTGLFETQYF. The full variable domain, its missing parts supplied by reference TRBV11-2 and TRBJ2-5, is EAGVAQSPRYKIIEKRQSVAFWCNPISGHATLYWYQQILGQGPKLLIQFQNNGVVDDSQLPKDRFSAERLKGVDSTLKIQPAKLEDSAVYLCASSLDTGLFETQYFGPGTRLLVL.

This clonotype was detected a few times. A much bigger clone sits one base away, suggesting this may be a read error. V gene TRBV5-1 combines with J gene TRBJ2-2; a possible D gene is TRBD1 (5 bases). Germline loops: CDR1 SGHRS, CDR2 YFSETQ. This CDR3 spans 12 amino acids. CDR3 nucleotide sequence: TGTGCCAGCAGCTTAGACAGCGGGGAGCTGTTTTTT. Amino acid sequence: CASSLDSGELFF.